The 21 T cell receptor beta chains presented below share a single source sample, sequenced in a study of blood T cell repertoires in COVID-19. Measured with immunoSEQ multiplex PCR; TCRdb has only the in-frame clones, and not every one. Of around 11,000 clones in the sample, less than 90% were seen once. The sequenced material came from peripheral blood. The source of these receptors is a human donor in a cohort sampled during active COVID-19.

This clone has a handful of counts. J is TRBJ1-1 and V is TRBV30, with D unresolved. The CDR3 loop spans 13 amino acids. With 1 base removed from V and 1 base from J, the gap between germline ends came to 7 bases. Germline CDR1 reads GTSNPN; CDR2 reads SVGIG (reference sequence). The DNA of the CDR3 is TGTGCCTGGAGTGACGGAGGGAACACTGAAGCTTTCTTT. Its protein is CAWSDGGNTEAFF.

The CDR3 reads CATSEHQTSGRYNEQFF. CDR3 in DNA: TGTGCCACCAGTGAACACCAGACTAGCGGGAGATACAATGAGCAGTTCTTC. The chain combines TRBV24-1 with TRBJ2-1, with TRBD2 matching 12 bases. CDR3 length equals 17 residues. Germline V gives CDR1 KGHDR, CDR2 SFDVKD. The trim removed 4 bases at V and 4 bases at J, leaving 7 bases unmatched.

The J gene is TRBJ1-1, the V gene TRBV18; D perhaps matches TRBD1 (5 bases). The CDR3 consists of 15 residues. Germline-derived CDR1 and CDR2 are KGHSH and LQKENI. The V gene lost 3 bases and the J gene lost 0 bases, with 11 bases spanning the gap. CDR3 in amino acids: CASSPAGRVNTEAFF. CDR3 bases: TGTGCCAGCTCACCGGCCGGCAGGGTGAACACTGAAGCTTTCTTT. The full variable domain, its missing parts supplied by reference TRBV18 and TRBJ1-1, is NAGVMQNPRHLVRRRGQEARLRCSPMKGHSHVYWYRQLPEEGLKFMVYLQKENIIDESGMPKERFSAEFPKEGPSILRIQQVVRGDSAAYFCASSPAGRVNTEAFFGQGTRLTVV.

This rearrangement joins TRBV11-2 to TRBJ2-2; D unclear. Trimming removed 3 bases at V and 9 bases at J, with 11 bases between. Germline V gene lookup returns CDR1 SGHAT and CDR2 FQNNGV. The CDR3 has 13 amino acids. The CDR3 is CASSFQTTRELFF. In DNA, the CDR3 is TGTGCCAGCAGCTTTCAAACTACGCGGGAGCTGTTTTTT.

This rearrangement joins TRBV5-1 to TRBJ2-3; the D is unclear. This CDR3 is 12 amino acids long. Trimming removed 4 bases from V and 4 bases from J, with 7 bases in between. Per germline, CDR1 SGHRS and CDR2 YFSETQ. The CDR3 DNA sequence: TGCGCCAGCAGCCCCCCCTCAGATACGCAGTATTTT. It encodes CASSPPSDTQYF.

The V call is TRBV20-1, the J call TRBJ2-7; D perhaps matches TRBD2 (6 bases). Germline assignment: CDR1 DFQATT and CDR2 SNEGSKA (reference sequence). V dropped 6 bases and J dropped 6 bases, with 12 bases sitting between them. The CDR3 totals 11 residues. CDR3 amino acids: CSARGLSEQYF. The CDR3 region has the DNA TGCAGTGCAAGGGGACTCTCCGAGCAGTACTTC.

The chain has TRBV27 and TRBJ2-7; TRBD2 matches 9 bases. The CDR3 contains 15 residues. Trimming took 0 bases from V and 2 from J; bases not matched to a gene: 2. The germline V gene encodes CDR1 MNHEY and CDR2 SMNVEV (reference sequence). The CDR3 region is CASSLSLAGTYEQYF. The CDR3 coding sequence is TGTGCCAGCAGTTTATCTCTAGCGGGAACCTACGAGCAGTACTTC.

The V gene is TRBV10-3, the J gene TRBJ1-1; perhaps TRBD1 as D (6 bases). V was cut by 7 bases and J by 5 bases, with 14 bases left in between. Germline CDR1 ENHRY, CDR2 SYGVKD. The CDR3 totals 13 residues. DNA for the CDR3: TGTGCCATCACCCCGGACAGTCTTACTGAAGCTTTCTTT. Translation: CAITPDSLTEAFF.

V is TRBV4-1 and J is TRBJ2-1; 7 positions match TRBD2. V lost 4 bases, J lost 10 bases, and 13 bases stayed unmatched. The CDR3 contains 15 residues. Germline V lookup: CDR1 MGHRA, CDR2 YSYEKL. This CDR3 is CASSLGTTITQEQFF. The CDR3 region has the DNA TGCGCCAGCAGCCTTGGGACTACCATCACGCAGGAGCAGTTCTTC.

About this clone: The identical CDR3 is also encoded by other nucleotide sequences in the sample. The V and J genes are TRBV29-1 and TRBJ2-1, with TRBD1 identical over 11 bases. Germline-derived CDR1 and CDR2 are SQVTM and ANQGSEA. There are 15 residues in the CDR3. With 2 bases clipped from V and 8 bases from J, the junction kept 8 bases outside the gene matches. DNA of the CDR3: TGCAGCGTTGAACCTCGGACAGGGGGCGGGTATGAGCAGTTCTTC. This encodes CSVEPRTGGGYEQFF.

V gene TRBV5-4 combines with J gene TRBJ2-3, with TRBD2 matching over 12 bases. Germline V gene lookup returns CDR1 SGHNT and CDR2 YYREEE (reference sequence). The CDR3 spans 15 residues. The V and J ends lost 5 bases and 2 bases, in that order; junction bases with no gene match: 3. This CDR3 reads CASSLAGGYTDTQYF. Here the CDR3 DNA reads TGTGCCAGCAGTCTAGCGGGAGGGTACACAGATACGCAGTATTTT.

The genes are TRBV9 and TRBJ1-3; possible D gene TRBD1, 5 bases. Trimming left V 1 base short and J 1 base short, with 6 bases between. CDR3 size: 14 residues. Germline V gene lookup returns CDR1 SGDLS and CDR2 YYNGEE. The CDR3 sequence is CASSVQGSGNTIYF. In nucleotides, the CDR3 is TGTGCCAGCAGCGTACAGGGTTCTGGAAACACCATATATTTT.

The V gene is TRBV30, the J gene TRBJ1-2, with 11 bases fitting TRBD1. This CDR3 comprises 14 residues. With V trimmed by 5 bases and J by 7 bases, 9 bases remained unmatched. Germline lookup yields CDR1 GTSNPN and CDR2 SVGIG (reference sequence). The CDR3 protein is CAWDKGQGVFGYTF. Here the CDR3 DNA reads TGTGCCTGGGACAAGGGACAGGGGGTTTTTGGCTACACCTTC. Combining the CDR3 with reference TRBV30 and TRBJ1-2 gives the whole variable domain SQTIHQWPATLVQPVGSPLSLECTVEGTSNPNLYWYRQAAGRGLQLLFYSVGIGQISSEVPQNLSASRPQDRQFILSSKKLLLSDSGFYLCAWDKGQGVFGYTFGSGTRLTVV.

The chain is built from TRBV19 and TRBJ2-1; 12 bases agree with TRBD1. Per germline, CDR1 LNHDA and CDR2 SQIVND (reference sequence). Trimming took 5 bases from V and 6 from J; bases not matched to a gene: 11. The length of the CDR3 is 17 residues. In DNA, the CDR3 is TGTGCCAGTAGTGCGGGGACAGGGGGCGCGGGCCCCAATGAGCAGTTCTTC. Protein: CASSAGTGGAGPNEQFF.

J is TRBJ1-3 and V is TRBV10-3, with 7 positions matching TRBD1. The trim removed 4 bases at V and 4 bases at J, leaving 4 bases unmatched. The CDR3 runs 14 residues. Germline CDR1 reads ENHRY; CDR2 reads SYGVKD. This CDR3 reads CAISGQGLGNTIYF. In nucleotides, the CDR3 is TGTGCCATCAGTGGACAGGGTTTGGGAAACACCATATATTTT.

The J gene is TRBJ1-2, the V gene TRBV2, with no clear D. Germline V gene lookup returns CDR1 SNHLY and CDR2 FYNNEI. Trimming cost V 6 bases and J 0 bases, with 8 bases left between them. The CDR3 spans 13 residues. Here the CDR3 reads CASRLGANYGYTF. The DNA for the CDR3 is TGTGCCAGCAGATTAGGAGCTAACTATGGCTACACCTTC.

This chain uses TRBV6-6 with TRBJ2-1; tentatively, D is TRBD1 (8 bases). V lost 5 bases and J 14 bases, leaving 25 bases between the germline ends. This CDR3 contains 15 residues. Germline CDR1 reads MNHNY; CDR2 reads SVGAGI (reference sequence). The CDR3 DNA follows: TGTGCCAGCAGTCTAGACAGGGGAAAGGCGGGAGAGGAGTTCTTC. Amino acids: CASSLDRGKAGEEFF.

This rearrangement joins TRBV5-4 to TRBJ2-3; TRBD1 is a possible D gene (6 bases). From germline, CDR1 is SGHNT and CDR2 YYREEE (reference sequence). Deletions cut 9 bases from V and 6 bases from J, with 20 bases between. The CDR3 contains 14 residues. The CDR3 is CAIKQGHSWDTQYF. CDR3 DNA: TGTGCCATCAAACAGGGTCATTCCTGGGATACGCAGTATTTT.

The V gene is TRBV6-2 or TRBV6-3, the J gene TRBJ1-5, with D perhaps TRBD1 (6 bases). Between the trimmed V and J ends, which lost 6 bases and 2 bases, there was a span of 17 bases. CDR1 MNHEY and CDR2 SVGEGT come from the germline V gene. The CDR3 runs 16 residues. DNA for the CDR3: TGTGCCAGCAGCCAGGCCCGGGACAATGGCAATCAGCCCCAGCATTTT. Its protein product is CASSQARDNGNQPQHF.

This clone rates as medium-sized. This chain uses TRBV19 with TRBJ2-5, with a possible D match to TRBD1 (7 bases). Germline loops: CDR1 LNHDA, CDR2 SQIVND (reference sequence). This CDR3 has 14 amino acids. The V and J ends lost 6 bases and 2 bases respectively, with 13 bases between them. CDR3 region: CASRRDSGQETQYF. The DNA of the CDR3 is TGTGCCAGTAGGCGGGACAGCGGTCAAGAGACCCAGTACTTC.

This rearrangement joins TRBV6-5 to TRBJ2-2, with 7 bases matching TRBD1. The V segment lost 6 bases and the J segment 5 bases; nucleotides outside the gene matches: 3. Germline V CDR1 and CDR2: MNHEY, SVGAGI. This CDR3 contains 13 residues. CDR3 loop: CASRATGTGELFF. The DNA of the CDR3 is TGTGCCAGCAGGGCGACAGGGACCGGGGAGCTGTTTTTT.